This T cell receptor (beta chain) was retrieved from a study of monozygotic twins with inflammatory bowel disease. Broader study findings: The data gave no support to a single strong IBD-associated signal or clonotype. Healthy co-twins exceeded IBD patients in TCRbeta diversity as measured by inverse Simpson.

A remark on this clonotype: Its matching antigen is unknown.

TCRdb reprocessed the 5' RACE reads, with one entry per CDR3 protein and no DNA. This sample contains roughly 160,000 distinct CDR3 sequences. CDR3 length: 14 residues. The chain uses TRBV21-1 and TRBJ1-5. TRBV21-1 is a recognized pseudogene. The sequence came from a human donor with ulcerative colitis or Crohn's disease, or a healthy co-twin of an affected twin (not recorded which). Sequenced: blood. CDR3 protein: CASTWGGCNQPQHF.